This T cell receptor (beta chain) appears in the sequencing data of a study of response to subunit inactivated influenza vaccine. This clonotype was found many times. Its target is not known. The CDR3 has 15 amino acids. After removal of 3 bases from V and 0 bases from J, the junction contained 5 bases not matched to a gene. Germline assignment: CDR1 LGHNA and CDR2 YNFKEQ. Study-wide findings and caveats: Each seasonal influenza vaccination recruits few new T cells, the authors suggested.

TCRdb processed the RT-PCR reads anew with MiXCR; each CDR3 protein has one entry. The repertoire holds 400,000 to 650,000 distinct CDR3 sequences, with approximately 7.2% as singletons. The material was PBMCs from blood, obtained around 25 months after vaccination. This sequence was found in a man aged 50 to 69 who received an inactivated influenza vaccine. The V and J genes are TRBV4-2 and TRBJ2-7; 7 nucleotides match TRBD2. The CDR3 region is CASSQGGTNSYEQYF. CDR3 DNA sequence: TGTGCCAGCAGCCAGGGCGGGACTAACTCCTACGAGCAGTACTTC.